The 10 T cell receptor beta chains given below trace back to one sample, sequenced in a study of monozygotic twins with inflammatory bowel disease. TCRdb re-called the 5' RACE reads, yielding one record per CDR3 amino acid sequence without DNA. This repertoire comprises roughly 330,000 distinct CDR3 sequences; its ten largest clones make up roughly 2%. The sequencing sample was made of blood. These receptors originate from a human donor with ulcerative colitis or Crohn's disease, or a healthy co-twin of an affected twin (not recorded which).

The chain carries TRBV7-2 and TRBJ2-5; the D call of TRBD2 rests on TCRdb alone, since no DNA is present to check it. The CDR3 loop spans 15 amino acids. Germline CDR1 reads SGHTA; CDR2 reads FQGNSA. The CDR3 sequence: CASSPLAGAQETQYF. The entire variable domain, with the rest obtained from reference TRBV7-2 and TRBJ2-5, is as follows: GAGVSQSPSNKVTEKGKDVELRCDPISGHTALYWYRQSLGQGLEFLIYFQGNSAPDKSGLPSDRFSAERTGGSVSTLTIQRTQQEDSAVYLCASSPLAGAQETQYFGPGTRLLVL.

The rearrangement joins TRBV7-9 to TRBJ2-7; absent DNA, TCRdb's TRBD2 call cannot be checked. The germline V gene encodes CDR1 SEHNR and CDR2 FQNEAQ (reference sequence). The CDR3 loop spans 13 amino acids. The CDR3 sequence: CASSSPSTYEQYF.

This sequence joins TRBV20-1 and TRBJ1-5. The CDR3 is 15 residues long. Germline-derived CDR1 and CDR2 are DFQATT and SNEGSKA (reference sequence). The CDR3 loop reads CSGNSGVYSKVPQHF.

This chain joins TRBV7-9 and TRBJ2-3; checking the TCRdb D call of TRBD1 is not possible without DNA. The CDR3 totals 14 residues. Germline CDR1 and CDR2: SEHNR and FQNEAQ (reference sequence). The CDR3 sequence: CASSFGTSGGTQYF.

The chain carries TRBV20-1 and TRBJ2-4; the D call of TRBD1 rests on TCRdb alone, since no DNA is present to check it. This CDR3 spans 14 amino acids. Germline V gives CDR1 DFQATT, CDR2 SNEGSKA (reference sequence). CDR3 sequence: CSARGQLAKNIQYF.

The rearrangement joins TRBV7-3 to TRBJ1-6. CDR1 and CDR2 (germline): SGHTA, FQGTGA. The CDR3 spans 13 residues. Here the CDR3 reads CASSLDPSSPLHF.

The rearrangement links TRBV27 to TRBJ2-1; TCRdb's D call, TRBD1, is unchecked because there is no DNA. The germline CDR1 and CDR2 sequences are MNHEY and SMNVEV (reference sequence). There are 16 residues in the CDR3. The CDR3 here is CASSIRGTGTVNEQFF.

The chain links TRBV30 to TRBJ2-7. CDR1 GTSNPN and CDR2 SVGIG come from the germline V gene (reference sequence). This CDR3 is built from 13 residues. CDR3 sequence reads: CAWLSVISYEQYF.

This chain joins TRBV29-1 and TRBJ1-1. The germline V gene encodes CDR1 SQVTM and CDR2 ANQGSEA. The CDR3 sequence is 11 residues long. The CDR3 here is CSVQGYPEAFF.

This CDR3 reads CASSLGPSYEQYF. The chain carries TRBV6-5 and TRBJ2-7; TCRdb proposes TRBD1, but this gene call is untestable without DNA. The CDR3 spans 13 residues. Germline lookup yields CDR1 MNHEY and CDR2 SVGAGI.